The entry that follows covers one T cell receptor (beta chain) sequence. Its antigen is undetermined. Though nominally healthy at sampling, donors likely had unrecorded immune exposures. Germline V lookup: CDR1 MNHNS, CDR2 SASEGT. This CDR3 spans 17 amino acids. J was trimmed by 4 bases and V by 2 bases; bases with no gene match: 6. The data were taken from a study of cytomegalovirus exposure and HLA in healthy donors. Findings and limits, study-wide: On later analysis, the bulk of CMV-associated TCR beta chains appeared to be HLA-restricted. Compared with the roughly 670-donor mean, an Asian-associated ancestry cluster reportedly had fewer N-insertions, according to a later analysis.

The PCR employed 60 Vbeta primers together with 13 Jbeta primers. The assay was immunoSEQ multiplex PCR, and TCRdb's table has in-frame clones only and misses some. Of 110,000 to 150,000 clones in the sample, about 80% were seen once. The chain couples TRBV6-1 to TRBJ2-6, with 9 nucleotides matching TRBD1. Specimen: PBMCs. This TCR came from a male donor in good health and CMV-seropositive. The CDR3 region is CASSELDRGAGANVLTF. In DNA, the CDR3 is TGTGCCAGCAGTGAACTAGACAGGGGGGCCGGGGCCAACGTCCTGACTTTC.